This T cell receptor (beta chain) was retrieved from a study of beta chain features in type 1 diabetes. As every portion of the isolated RNA was reverse transcribed, the sequencing read expressed TCRB transcripts. The assay was immunoSEQ multiplex PCR, and TCRdb's table has in-frame clones only and misses some. The sample shows hundreds of thousands of clones, roughly 16% of them seen only once. The CDR3 runs to 14 residues. V trimming: 11 bases; J trimming: 5 bases; junction bases outside the gene matches: 9. The germline CDR1 and CDR2 sequences are ENHRY and SYGVKD. The source of this sequence is a young man in good health. Input material: naive CD4+ T cells from blood. The V gene is TRBV10-3, the J gene TRBJ2-1; 10 bases map to TRBD2. The CDR3 DNA reads TGTGCCCTTAGGGGAGCGGGAGGGAACAATGAGCAGTTCTTC. Translated, it gives CALRGAGGNNEQFF.